Listed below are T cell receptor beta chains from one sample, sequenced in a study of regulatory T cells in long-lasting Graves disease. Using its own MiXCR run on the multiplex PCR reads, TCRdb lists one record per CDR3 protein. Of around 400,000 distinct CDR3 sequences in the sample, around 16% were seen once. These records were also assigned to another study, of T cells in Graves' hyperthyroidism and ophthalmopathy.

Specimen: peripheral blood mononuclear cells (PBMCs), collected at new diagnosis, from a patient treated with antithyroid drugs. The receptors shown here come from a woman in her thirties or forties with Graves disease. The CDR3 runs from the conserved cysteine through the conserved F or W.

v_call: TRBV29-1; cdr3_aa: CSVDVTDSYEQYF
v_call: TRBV7-9; cdr3_aa: CASSTRQSRGTQYF
v_call: TRBV11-2; cdr3_aa: CASSFTVTSGINDEQFF
v_call: TRBV19; cdr3_aa: CASTMGAEQFF
v_call: TRBV29-1; cdr3_aa: CSVKGALNSYEQYF
v_call: TRBV27; cdr3_aa: CASSPQDANTGELFF
v_call: TRBV12-3/TRBV12-4; cdr3_aa: CASRPGGGLNNEQFF
v_call: TRBV7-2; cdr3_aa: CASSSGLAKANEQFF
v_call: TRBV3-1; cdr3_aa: CASRTSGNSYEQYF
v_call: TRBV28; cdr3_aa: CASSLSSGEQYF
v_call: TRBV5-1; cdr3_aa: CASSYIIANTGELFF
v_call: TRBV7-2; cdr3_aa: CASSLDLRTYNEQFF
v_call: TRBV28; cdr3_aa: CASSFQGRGAEAFF
v_call: TRBV15; cdr3_aa: CATSRARDEQYF
v_call: TRBV28; cdr3_aa: CASSRTGEMNTEAFF
v_call: TRBV10-3; cdr3_aa: CAISEPGGDSRSMSTTGELFF
v_call: TRBV10-3; cdr3_aa: CAISPQGAAYGYTF
v_call: TRBV5-1; cdr3_aa: CASSLGQPGNYGYTF
v_call: TRBV20-1; cdr3_aa: CSARAQNGELFF
v_call: TRBV10-3; cdr3_aa: CAIRGDRGGDTQYF
v_call: TRBV27; cdr3_aa: CASSLGQGTGYTF
v_call: TRBV4-1; cdr3_aa: CASSQGGLAGVGTGELFF
v_call: TRBV3-1; cdr3_aa: CASSPRTAGGAFF
v_call: TRBV6-1; cdr3_aa: CASNEGVGSNQPQHF
v_call: TRBV28; cdr3_aa: CASSLFPSGGYEQYF
v_call: TRBV7-9; cdr3_aa: CASSLVGAPGEAFF
v_call: TRBV29-1; cdr3_aa: CSVGEGGDTQYF
v_call: TRBV11-3; cdr3_aa: CASSIPWGGRDEQYF
v_call: TRBV7-8; cdr3_aa: CASSLYRDPSSGYTF